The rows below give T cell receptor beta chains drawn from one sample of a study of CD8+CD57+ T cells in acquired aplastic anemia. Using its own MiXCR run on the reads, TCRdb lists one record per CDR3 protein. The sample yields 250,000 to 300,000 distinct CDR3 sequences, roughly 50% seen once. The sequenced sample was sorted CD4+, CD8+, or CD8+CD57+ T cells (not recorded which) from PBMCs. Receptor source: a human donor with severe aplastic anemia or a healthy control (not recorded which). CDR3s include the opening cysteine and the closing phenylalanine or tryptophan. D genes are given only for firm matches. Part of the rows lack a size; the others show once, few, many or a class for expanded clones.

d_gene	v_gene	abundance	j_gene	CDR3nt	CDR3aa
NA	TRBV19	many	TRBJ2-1	TGTGCCAGTAGTATGGGTCTGGGGAGTGAGCAGTTCTTC	CASSMGLGSEQFF
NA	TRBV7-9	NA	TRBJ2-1	TGTGCCAGCAGCTTTGTCTGGGTTGATGAGCAGTTCTTC	CASSFVWVDEQFF
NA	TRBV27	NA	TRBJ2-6	TGTGCCAGCAGTTCAATAGGGGGAAGTGGGGCCAACGTCCTGACTTTC	CASSSIGGSGANVLTF
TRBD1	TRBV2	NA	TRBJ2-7	TGTGCCACCGACAGGGCATCCTACGAGCAGTACTTC	CATDRASYEQYF
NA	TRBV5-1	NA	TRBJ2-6	TGCGCCAGCAGCTTGGCTGGGGCCAACGTCCTGACTTTC	CASSLAGANVLTF
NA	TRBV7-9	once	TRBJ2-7	TGTGCCAGCAGCTTAGGAGCCACGGAACCTTTTATGGAGCAGTACTTC	CASSLGATEPFMEQYF
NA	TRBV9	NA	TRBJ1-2	TGTGCCAGCAGCGTAGGGAGGGGGGCGGACTATGGCTACACCTTC	CASSVGRGADYGYTF
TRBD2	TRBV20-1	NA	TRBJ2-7	TGCAGTGCTAGAGAGACCCAAGGTAGCGGGGGCGAGCAGTACTTC	CSARETQGSGGEQYF
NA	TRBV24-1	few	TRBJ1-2	TGTGCCACCAGTGATCCCGGCGGTGGCTACACCTTC	CATSDPGGGYTF
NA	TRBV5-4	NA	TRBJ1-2	TGTGCCAGCAGCTTGGGGACTTTAACTAACTATGGCTACACCTTC	CASSLGTLTNYGYTF
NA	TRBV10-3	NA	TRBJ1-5	TGTGCCATCAGTGAGTCGAGGGGGGTTGGGGATCAGCCCCAGCATTTT	CAISESRGVGDQPQHF
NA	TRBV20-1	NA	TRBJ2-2	TGCAGTGCCGCGGGACACTGGAACACCGGGGAGCTGTTTTTT	CSAAGHWNTGELFF
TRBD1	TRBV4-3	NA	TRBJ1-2	TGCGCCAGCAGCCAAGATATACAGGGGGGCTATGGCTACACCTTC	CASSQDIQGGYGYTF
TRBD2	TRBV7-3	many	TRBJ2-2	TGTGCCAGCAGCTTAGCTAGCGGGGGGGCCTCCACCGGGGAGCTGTTTTTT	CASSLASGGASTGELFF
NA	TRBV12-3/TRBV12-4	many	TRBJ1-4	TGTGCCAGCAGCACCCGGACTCCAACTAATGAAAAACTGTTTTTT	CASSTRTPTNEKLFF
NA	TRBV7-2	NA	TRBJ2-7	TGTGCCAGCAGCCCCCAGGGGCCTCCCTACGAGCAGTACTTC	CASSPQGPPYEQYF
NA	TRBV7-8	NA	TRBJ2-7	TGTACCAGCAGCCTAGCTCACAAGTCCTACGAGCAGTACTTC	CTSSLAHKSYEQYF
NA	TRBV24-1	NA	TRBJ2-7	TGTGCCACCAGTGATTCCTCCGCCGTATACGAGCAGTACTTC	CATSDSSAVYEQYF
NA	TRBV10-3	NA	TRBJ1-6	TGTGCCATCAGCGCTATAGACAGTGGGTCACCCCTCCACTTT	CAISAIDSGSPLHF
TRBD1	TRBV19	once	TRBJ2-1	TGTGCCAGTAAGGAAGGGGACAGGGCCAGTAATGAGCAGTTCTTC	CASKEGDRASNEQFF
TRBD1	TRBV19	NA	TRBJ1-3	TGTGCCACCTGGGACAGGGCCTCTGGAAACACCATATATTTT	CATWDRASGNTIYF
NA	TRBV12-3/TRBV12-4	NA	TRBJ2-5	TGTGCCAGCAGTCGACCGGGACGCAAAGAGACCCAGTACTTC	CASSRPGRKETQYF
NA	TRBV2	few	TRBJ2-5	TGTGCCAGCCTAGGTATAGCTGCAAAAGAGACCCAGTACTTC	CASLGIAAKETQYF
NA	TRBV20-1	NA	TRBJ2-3	TGCAGTGCCAGAGTCCCGGGCACAGATACGCAGTATTTT	CSARVPGTDTQYF
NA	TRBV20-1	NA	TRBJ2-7	TGCAGTGCTTCTGAGACCCTCGTCGTTTACGAGCAGTACTTC	CSASETLVVYEQYF
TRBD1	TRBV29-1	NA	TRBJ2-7	TGCAGCGTCGCCGGACAGGGGGCCTCCTACGAGCAGTACTTC	CSVAGQGASYEQYF
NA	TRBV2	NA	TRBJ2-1	TGTGCCAGCAGGGACGGGTTAGGGTCCTACAATGAGCAGTTCTTC	CASRDGLGSYNEQFF
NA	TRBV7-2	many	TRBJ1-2	TGTGCCAGCTCCCCTAGCCCGGGGGCTGGCTACACCTTC	CASSPSPGAGYTF
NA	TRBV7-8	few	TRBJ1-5	TGTGCCAGCAGCGACACCGGTGGCGGCGGAGCCTATCAGCCCCAGCATTTT	CASSDTGGGGAYQPQHF
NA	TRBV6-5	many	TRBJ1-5	TGTGCCAGCAGTTACCGCTTGGGGGACCAGCCCCAGCATTTT	CASSYRLGDQPQHF
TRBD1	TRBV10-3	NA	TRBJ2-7	TGTGCCATCAGTGAGAGAATGGACGGCCCAGACAATGAGGGGGCGCTGACCTACGAGCAGTACTTC	CAISERMDGPDNEGALTYEQYF
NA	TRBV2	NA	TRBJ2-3	TGTGCCAGCAGTGATGGGTCCTGGGGGACAGATACGCAGTATTTT	CASSDGSWGTDTQYF
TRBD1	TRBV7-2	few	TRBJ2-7	TGTGCCAGCAGCCCACAGGGGCAGACCACCTACGAGCAGTACTTC	CASSPQGQTTYEQYF
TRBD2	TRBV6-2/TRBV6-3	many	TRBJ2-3	TGTGCCAGCAGTCTGACTAGCGGGGATAGCCAGCAGTATTTT	CASSLTSGDSQQYF
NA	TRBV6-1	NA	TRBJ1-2	TGTGCCAGCAAGGAGATCTATGGCTACACCTTC	CASKEIYGYTF
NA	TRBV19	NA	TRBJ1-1	TGTGCCAGTAGTGTCTGGGCGGTGAACACTGAAGCTTTCTTT	CASSVWAVNTEAFF
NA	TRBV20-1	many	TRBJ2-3	TGCAGTGCCGAAGGAACCGCTCGGGACTTTTACACAGATACGCAGTATTTT	CSAEGTARDFYTDTQYF
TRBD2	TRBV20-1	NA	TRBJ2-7	TGCAGTGCCCCGGGGGGACTTACTTACGAGCAGTACTTC	CSAPGGLTYEQYF
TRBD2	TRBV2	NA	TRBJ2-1	TGTGCCACGCACATAGAAGGGAGGGGTCCGTTCTTC	CATHIEGRGPFF
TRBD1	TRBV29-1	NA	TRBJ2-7	TGCAGCGTCTCGGTCCGGGACAGCACCTACGAGCAGTACTTC	CSVSVRDSTYEQYF
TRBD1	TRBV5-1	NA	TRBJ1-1	TGCGCCAGCGCCCTACAGGGGGCGAACACTGAAGCTTTCTTT	CASALQGANTEAFF
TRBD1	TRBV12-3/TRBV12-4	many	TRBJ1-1	TGTGCCAGCAGTCGTAGACAGGGGATGAACACTGAAGCTTTCTTT	CASSRRQGMNTEAFF
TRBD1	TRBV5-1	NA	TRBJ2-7	TGCGCCAGCAGCTTGGCATGGGACAGGGGCGACTACGAGCAGTACTTC	CASSLAWDRGDYEQYF
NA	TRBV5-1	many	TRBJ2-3	TGCGCCAGCAGCTTTAGGGTATCTAGCACAGATACGCAGTATTTT	CASSFRVSSTDTQYF
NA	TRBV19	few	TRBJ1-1	TGTGCCAGTAGGATCTCAGGGGCTACTGAAGCTTTCTTT	CASRISGATEAFF
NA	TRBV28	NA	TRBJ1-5	TGTGCCAGCAGTTCTCTGACAGTGAATCAGCCCCAGCATTTT	CASSSLTVNQPQHF
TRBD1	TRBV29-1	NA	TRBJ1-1	TGCAGCGTTGGTTTTGGACAGGTGAACACTGAAGCTTTCTTT	CSVGFGQVNTEAFF
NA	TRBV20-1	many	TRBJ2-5	TGCAGTGCTATCTCGGAGGAGGGGGTTAGGGAGACCCAGTACTTC	CSAISEEGVRETQYF
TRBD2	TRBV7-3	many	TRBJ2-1	TGTGCCAGCAGCTCTAGCGGGGGGGCCGTGGGTGAGCAGTTCTTC	CASSSSGGAVGEQFF
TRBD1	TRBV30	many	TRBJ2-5	TGTGCCTACAGGGGCGGAGAGACCCAGTACTTC	CAYRGGETQYF
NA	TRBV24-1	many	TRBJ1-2	TGTGCCTCGCGTAGCGGCTACACCTTC	CASRSGYTF
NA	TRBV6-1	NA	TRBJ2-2	TGTGCCTGCCAGGATGGGACGGCCGGGGAGCTGTTTTTT	CACQDGTAGELFF
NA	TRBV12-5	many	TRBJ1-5	TGTGCTAGTGGTAAGCAGACAGTTATCAATCAGCCCCAGCATTTT	CASGKQTVINQPQHF
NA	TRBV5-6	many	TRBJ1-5	TGTGCCAGCAGCTTATTGGGGGGAGACAATCAGCCCCAGCATTTT	CASSLLGGDNQPQHF
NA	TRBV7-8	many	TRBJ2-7	TGTGCCAGCAGCGATAGCGGCGGAAGCCCGATTGACAAGCAGTACTTC	CASSDSGGSPIDKQYF
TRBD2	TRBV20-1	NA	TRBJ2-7	TGCAGTGCTAGAGATCCACTAGCGGGCTACGAGCAGTACTTC	CSARDPLAGYEQYF